These T cell receptor beta chains were read from a single sample in a study of cytomegalovirus exposure and HLA in healthy donors. Here immunoSEQ multiplex PCR was the method, and the copy in TCRdb shows in-frame clones only, minus some. In the table there are about 180,000 clones, 85% of which are singletons. The sequenced material came from PBMCs. Receptors were obtained from a young man in good health and CMV-seropositive. The CDR3 runs from the conserved cysteine through the conserved F or W. Fields, in order: J gene, V gene, D gene, CDR3 length, clone size, CDR3 DNA, CDR3 protein. The D gene is left open where the match is weak. The size of a clone is reported for some rows only, either as once, few or many, or as a class for expanded clones.

TRBJ2-7,TRBV2,TRBD2,14,.,TGTGCCAGCAGTGATTCTAGCGGGGGATTAAGGCAGTACTTC,CASSDSSGGLRQYF
TRBJ2-2,TRBV30,.,15,.,TGTGCCTGGAGTGTATCGGCGGGGATCCACCGGGAGCTGTTTTTT,CAWSVSAGIHRELFF
TRBJ2-1,TRBV19,TRBD1,15,once,TGTGCCAGTAGCCTGGACAGGGGGGTCTACAATGAGCAGTTCTTC,CASSLDRGVYNEQFF
TRBJ2-7,TRBV18,TRBD1,13,.,TGTGCCAGCTCACCAGGGACAGGCTACGAGCAGTACTTC,CASSPGTGYEQYF
TRBJ2-3,TRBV9,.,13,.,TGTGCCAGCAGCGTAGGAGGGGGAGATACGCAGTATTTT,CASSVGGGDTQYF
TRBJ2-2,TRBV7-9,.,15,.,TGTGCCAGCAAGTATGGGGTCGGAGGCACCGGGGAGCTGTTTTTT,CASKYGVGGTGELFF
TRBJ2-7,TRBV2,.,12,few,TGTGCCAGCAACCTAAGAGGGGGCGAGCAGTACTTC,CASNLRGGEQYF
TRBJ2-2,TRBV18,.,16,.,TGTGCCAGCTCACCACCAGCAGGGGATATTACCGGGGAGCTGTTTTTT,CASSPPAGDITGELFF
TRBJ2-3,TRBV27,.,14,.,TGTGCCAGCAAACCGGGACTCAGCACAGATACGCAGTATTTT,CASKPGLSTDTQYF
TRBJ1-4,TRBV4-1,TRBD1,16,.,TGCGCCAGCAGCCAAGTGGGTACAGGGGGCTATGAAAAACTGTTTTTT,CASSQVGTGGYEKLFF
TRBJ2-7,TRBV27,TRBD2,16,.,TGTGCCAGCAGTTTACTAGCGGGGGGGAACAATTACGAGCAGTACTTC,CASSLLAGGNNYEQYF
TRBJ2-2,TRBV6-1,.,15,.,TGTGCCAGCAGAAACCGGGATCTCAACACCGGGGAGCTGTTTTTT,CASRNRDLNTGELFF
TRBJ2-3,TRBV13,TRBD1,14,.,TGTGCCAGCAGCTTAACAGGGGGCGCAGATACGCAGTATTTT,CASSLTGGADTQYF
TRBJ2-1,TRBV19,.,14,.,TGTGCCAGTAGTACAAATATTGCGCACAATGAGCAGTTCTTC,CASSTNIAHNEQFF
TRBJ2-7,TRBV7-9,.,11,.,TGTGCCAGCAGCAAAGGGGCCGAGCAGTACTTC,CASSKGAEQYF
TRBJ1-2,TRBV4-2,TRBD1,15,few,TGTGCCAGCAGCCATCTGCAACAGGGGACCTATGGCTACACCTTC,CASSHLQQGTYGYTF
TRBJ2-5,TRBV10-1,TRBD1,15,many,TGCGCCAGCAGTGAGCAGGGGACAGGACAAGAGACCCAGTACTTC,CASSEQGTGQETQYF
TRBJ2-1,TRBV6-4,TRBD2,15,.,TGTGCCAGCAGTGCCGGGACTAGCGGGGTCGATGAGCAGTTCTTC,CASSAGTSGVDEQFF
TRBJ2-7,TRBV27,.,13,few,TGTGCCAGCAGTCTTACAGGGACCTACGAGCAGTACTTC,CASSLTGTYEQYF
TRBJ1-5,TRBV28,.,14,.,TGTGCCAGCAGTCGTCAGGGTTTAAATCAGCCCCAGCATTTT,CASSRQGLNQPQHF
TRBJ1-1,TRBV6-1,TRBD1,15,.,TGTGCCAGCAGTGAAGCAGAGACAGGGGGCACTGAAGCTTTCTTT,CASSEAETGGTEAFF
TRBJ1-5,TRBV28,.,14,.,TGTGCCAGCGGGCGCTCGGCAAGCAATCAGCCCCAGCATTTT,CASGRSASNQPQHF
TRBJ2-7,TRBV7-9,TRBD1,12,.,TGTGCCAGCAGCGCCGACAGGGGTGGGCAGTACTTC,CASSADRGGQYF